This TCR beta chain was identified in a study of CXCR3-negative and CXCR3-positive naive CD8 T cells. As concerns this clonotype: Its antigen is not identified.

Overall study findings and caveats: Across naive subsets, surface CD5 expression was comparable, and TCR strength was inferred from properties of the TRB CDR3.

The germline V gene encodes CDR1 SQVTM and CDR2 ANQGSEA. The CDR3 covers 17 residues. Researchers prepared the TRB cDNA libraries using 5' RACE with UMI labels. Each CDR3 protein gets one entry in TCRdb, which reprocessed the 5' RACE reads and gives no DNA. The specimen's table records around 92,000 distinct CDR3 sequences. V gene TRBV29-1 combines with J gene TRBJ2-1; TCRdb's D call, TRBD2, is unchecked because there is no DNA. The sequence came from a human donor in good health. Some clones in this sample may be carry-over from other donors' samples. The source material was naive CXCR3- CD8+ T cells from blood. Indicated subset: CD45RO-CCR7+CD27+CD95- naive CD8+ T cells lacking CXCR3 (TNR3-). This CDR3 is CSVRPVAGARSYNEQFF.